These T cell receptor beta chains were read from a single sample in a study of lymphopenia after photon versus proton radiotherapy. Libraries were prepared by immunoSEQ multiplex PCR; TCRdb keeps only in-frame clonotypes and omits some of them. This table has 40,000 or so clones, about 90% appearing once. Sequences were derived from peripheral blood, sampled from a patient treated with photon-based radiotherapy. The receptors stem from a man between 60 and 70 years old with cholangiocarcinoma. CDR3s leave out the opening cysteine and the closing phenylalanine or tryptophan. Fields, in order: J gene, clone size, V gene, CDR3 protein. Rows may omit the clone size; those that give it use once, few, many or a size class.

>TRBJ2-7|-|TRBV27
ASSLGRTVSSYEQY
>TRBJ2-7|-|TRBV14
ASSQGDWTPASYEQY
>TRBJ1-3|-|TRBV7-2
ASSIGNTIY
>TRBJ2-1|once|TRBV27
ASSALTGGGQF
>TRBJ2-7|-|TRBV28
ASSAPRGQGAYEQY
>TRBJ2-3|few|TRBV7-8
ASSLGGRGSSADTQY
>TRBJ2-5|-|TRBV2
ASLGGVAGETQY
>TRBJ1-1|-|TRBV10-3
AISEWARATNQNTEAF
>TRBJ2-5|-|TRBV11-2
ASSAGFGVAGGETQY
>TRBJ2-5|-|TRBV12-1
ASSLDKGLVLQETQY
>TRBJ1-1|once|TRBV7-3
ASSWSSGAEAF
>TRBJ2-1|-|TRBV28
ASTIGQARPYNEQF
>TRBJ1-1|-|TRBV11-2
ASSLATEAF
>TRBJ1-6|-|TRBV11-3
ASSLVRANSPLH
>TRBJ1-1|-|TRBV6-6
ASRHPQVNTEAF
>TRBJ1-1|-|TRBV27
ASSLSAGTTEAF
>TRBJ2-3|-|TRBV7-9
ASSSSTDTQY
>TRBJ2-3|-|TRBV28
ASSRIPGLATLVEADTQY
>TRBJ2-1|once|TRBV29-1
SVEDSRRHQYNEQF
>TRBJ1-5|-|TRBV16
ASSWGKTAQH
>TRBJ1-3|-|TRBV9
ASSVQGDGTIY
>TRBJ2-2|-|TRBV4-3
ASSLDPGGTGELF
>TRBJ1-2|-|TRBV5-1
ASSFWDGKNYGYT
>TRBJ1-1|-|TRBV9
ASSLTGITEAF
>TRBJ1-6|-|TRBV7-8
ASSLSQGAVPLH
>TRBJ2-3|once|TRBV19
ASSIAEDTQY
>TRBJ2-7|once|TRBV28
ASSFEGTFTYEQY
>TRBJ2-7|-|TRBV28
ASVAGGLSDYEQY
>TRBJ2-2|once|TRBV5-5
ASNFPGELF
>TRBJ1-5|once|TRBV2
ASSTQGNSNQPQH
>TRBJ2-7|-|TRBV11-2
ASSLGLAYEQY
>TRBJ1-1|-|TRBV4-3
ASSPTQEVAAEAF
>TRBJ1-1|-|TRBV5-5
ASSLAVGSTEAF
>TRBJ1-5|few|TRBV4-1
ASSQDAGLSGQPQH
>TRBJ2-5|once|TRBV7-9
ASSPGAGWETQY
>TRBJ2-7|once|TRBV6-5
ASSNRDTPYEQY
>TRBJ2-7|-|TRBV6-1
ASSFSGRPYEQY
>TRBJ2-7|-|TRBV27
ASSSSGTEYEQY
>TRBJ1-2|-|TRBV19
ASSTRQGNYGYT
>TRBJ2-1|-|TRBV15
ATSRGRGRNNEQF
>TRBJ2-7|-|TRBV7-8
ASREADSTITSEQY
>TRBJ1-1|-|TRBV18
ASSRDRGNTEAF
>TRBJ2-1|-|TRBV7-2
ASSFSGDEQF
>TRBJ2-5|-|TRBV19
ASSFSPGTQETQY
>TRBJ2-5|-|TRBV5-4
ASSLGALQETQY
>TRBJ2-2|-|TRBV7-6
ASSPGPRYTGELF
>TRBJ1-1|-|TRBV9
ASSVAINTEAF
>TRBJ2-1|once|TRBV4-1
ASSPGGVEQF